The 11 T cell receptor beta chains below come from one sample, sequenced in a study of T cell repertoires in cytomegalovirus infection. From the reads, TCRdb called clonotypes with MiXCR, one entry per CDR3 protein. The sample consists of about 220,000 distinct CDR3 sequences, about 40% of them appearing once. These receptors are not linked to any known antigen. The sample here was CD8+ T cells from cultured PBMCs, taken from culture after CMV antigen stimulation. Receptors originate from a human donor in good health (CMV status not recorded). Some clones in this sample may be carry-over from other donors' samples.

With regard to this clonotype: Germline and junction disagree at one end, which may indicate a read error. V usage is TRBV12-3 or TRBV12-4 and J usage is TRBJ1-2, with D perhaps TRBD1 (5 bases). The CDR3 consists of 15 residues. CDR3 DNA: TGTGCCAGAAGTTTGTCGTCTCAGGGTTCCGCCGGCTACACCTTC. Amino acid sequence: CARSLSSQGSAGYTF.

This clonotype was counted only a few times. V and J are TRBV11-2 and TRBJ2-5; D is possibly TRBD2 (6 bases). The CDR3 totals 16 residues. The germline gives CDR1 SGHAT, CDR2 FQNNGV. V was trimmed by 4 bases and J by 4 bases, leaving 19 bases between them. CDR3 DNA sequence: TGTGCCAGCAGCTCTTCTTTAGTGCCCGGGGGAGAGACCCAGTACTTC. Translation gives CASSSSLVPGGETQYF.

The rearrangement links TRBV28 to TRBJ2-7; tentatively, D is TRBD1 (6 bases). Trimming shortened V by 3 bases and J by 2 bases, and 17 bases separated the two germline ends. Germline-derived CDR1 and CDR2 are MDHEN and SYDVKM. The length of the CDR3 is 16 residues. CDR3 sequence reads: CASSLIVPQGTYEQYF. The CDR3 DNA reads as TGTGCCAGCAGTTTGATAGTACCCCAGGGGACCTACGAGCAGTACTTC. Combining the CDR3 with reference TRBV28 and TRBJ2-7 gives the whole variable domain DVKVTQSSRYLVKRTGEKVFLECVQDMDHENMFWYRQDPGLGLRLIYFSYDVKMKEKGDIPEGYSVSREKKERFSLILESASTNQTSMYLCASSLIVPQGTYEQYFGPGTRLTVT.

The chain employs TRBV20-1 and TRBJ2-4; D is unresolved. The germline gives CDR1 DFQATT, CDR2 SNEGSKA (reference sequence). V lost 0 bases, J lost 0 bases, and 21 bases lay in between. The CDR3 sequence is 19 residues long. The CDR3 DNA reads TGCAGTGCTAGAGAACGACAAGCCGAAAGGACCCTAGCCAAAAACATTCAGTACTTC. This translates into CSARERQAERTLAKNIQYF.

The V gene is TRBV7-3, the J gene TRBJ2-2, with no clear D. V lost 1 base and J lost 7, with 7 bases in between. CDR1 SGHTA and CDR2 FQGTGA come from the germline V gene. CDR3 length: 13 residues. Here the CDR3 DNA reads TGTGCCAGCAGCTTAAATAGCAACGGGGAGCTGTTTTTT. Translated, it gives CASSLNSNGELFF.

The chain uses TRBV13 and TRBJ2-3; D ambiguous. V shed 0 bases and J shed 4 bases, with 23 bases lying between them. Germline V gene data show CDR1 as PRHDT and CDR2 as FYEKMQ (reference sequence). The CDR3 contains 19 residues. The CDR3 sequence is CASSLGGWNTHLKPDTQYF. Written as DNA, the CDR3 is TGTGCCAGCAGCTTAGGTGGGTGGAATACCCATCTGAAGCCAGATACGCAGTATTTT. Using reference TRBV13 and TRBJ2-3 for the parts outside the CDR3, the full variable domain is AAGVIQSPRHLIKEKRETATLKCYPIPRHDTVYWYQQGPGQDPQFLISFYEKMQSDKGSIPDRFSAQQFSDYHSELNMSSLELGDSALYFCASSLGGWNTHLKPDTQYFGPGTRLTVL.

This clonotype came up a few times. The chain employs TRBV11-2 and TRBJ2-7; no clear D. Germline CDR1 is SGHAT and CDR2 is FQNNGV. This CDR3 has 14 residues. V gave up 5 bases and J gave up 3 bases, with 14 bases separating them. CDR3 sequence (DNA): TGTGCCAGCAGCACCTCTTATGCTCGCTACGAGCAGTACTTC. Amino acid sequence: CASSTSYARYEQYF.

The J gene is TRBJ2-1, the V gene TRBV12-3 or TRBV12-4; 16 bases fit TRBD2. The V segment lost 5 bases and the J segment 9 bases; nucleotides outside the gene matches: 16. The CDR3 spans 19 residues. The CDR3 region has the DNA TGTGCCAGCAGTACCTTGGGACTAGCGGGGGGGCCCACATGGGGTGAGCAGTTCTTC. Translation: CASSTLGLAGGPTWGEQFF.

The V call is TRBV27, the J call TRBJ2-7, with a possible D match to TRBD2 (6 bases). Trimming removed 2 bases from V and 2 bases from J, with 10 bases in between. CDR3 length: 14 amino acids. Germline V gene lookup returns CDR1 MNHEY and CDR2 SMNVEV (reference sequence). The CDR3 is CASSLTPGAYEQYF. The CDR3 DNA reads as TGTGCCAGCAGTTTAACACCGGGGGCCTACGAGCAGTACTTC.

This chain connects TRBV6-1 to TRBJ1-1; 10 positions agree with TRBD1. Unmatched junction bases numbered 23, after V lost 10 bases and J lost 6 bases. Germline CDR1 and CDR2: MNHNS and SASEGT. The CDR3 length is 18 residues. The CDR3 loop reads CATPTGKGTGAFGAEAFF. For the CDR3, the DNA is TGTGCCACCCCCACTGGAAAGGGGACAGGGGCCTTCGGGGCTGAAGCTTTCTTT.

This clonotype has more than one count but fewer than ten. V is TRBV27 and J is TRBJ2-3; 9 bases line up with TRBD2. Germline CDR1 and CDR2: MNHEY and SMNVEV (reference sequence). V shed 11 bases and J 0 bases; nucleotides not matched to a gene: 15. The CDR3 runs to 17 residues. Here the CDR3 DNA reads TGTGCCGCAACCGCTTCCGGGCTAGCGGGAAGCACAGATACGCAGTATTTT. It translates to CAATASGLAGSTDTQYF.